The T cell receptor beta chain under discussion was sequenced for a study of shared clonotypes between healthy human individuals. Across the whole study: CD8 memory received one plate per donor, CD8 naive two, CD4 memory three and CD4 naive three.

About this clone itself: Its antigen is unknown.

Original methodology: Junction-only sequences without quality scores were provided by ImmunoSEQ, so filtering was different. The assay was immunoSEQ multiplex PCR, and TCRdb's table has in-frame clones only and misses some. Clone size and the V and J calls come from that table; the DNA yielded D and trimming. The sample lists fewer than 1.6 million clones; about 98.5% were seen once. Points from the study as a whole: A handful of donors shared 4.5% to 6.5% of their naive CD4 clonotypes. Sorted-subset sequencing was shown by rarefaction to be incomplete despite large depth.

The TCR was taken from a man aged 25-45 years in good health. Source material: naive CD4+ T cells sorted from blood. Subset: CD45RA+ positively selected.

DNA for the CDR3: TGTGCCAGCAGTGTACTAGCGGGAAACACCGGGGAGCTGTTTTTT. Protein product: CASSVLAGNTGELFF. V is TRBV6-1 and J is TRBJ2-2; 10 bases fit TRBD2. CDR3 length equals 15 residues. Germline CDR1 and CDR2: MNHNS and SASEGT. With 4 bases clipped from V and 2 bases from J, the junction kept 1 base outside the gene matches.